What follows are 10 T cell receptor beta chains derived from one specimen sequenced in a study of blood T cell repertoires in COVID-19. Only in-frame clones appear in the TCRdb table, and some are missing; sequencing was by immunoSEQ multiplex PCR. This repertoire shows around 200,000 clones, approximately 80% found once; its top ten account for roughly 7.1%. Sequencing input: peripheral blood. These receptors all come from a human donor in a cohort sampled during active COVID-19.

The chain couples TRBV11-2 to TRBJ1-1; no clear D. Trimming pared 2 bases from V and 7 bases from J, leaving 20 bases between. Per the germline V gene, CDR1 is SGHAT and CDR2 is FQNNGV. The CDR3 loop spans 16 amino acids. CDR3 sequence (DNA): TGTGCCAGCAGCTTAACCTACCTCCCGTCAGGAAATGAAGCTTTCTTT. Its protein product is CASSLTYLPSGNEAFF.

The chain is built from TRBV4-1 and TRBJ2-7; D may be TRBD2 (7 bases). V shed 4 bases and J shed 0 bases, with 13 bases lying between them. The CDR3 contains 15 residues. CDR1 MGHRA and CDR2 YSYEKL come from the germline V gene. In nucleotides, the CDR3 is TGCGCCAGCAGCCCTTGGAGGGGGGGCTCCTACGAGCAGTACTTC. Its translation is CASSPWRGGSYEQYF.

This clone has a handful of counts. CDR3 loop: CASTPRDRAYEQYF. For the CDR3, the DNA is TGTGCCAGTACCCCGCGGGACAGGGCATACGAGCAGTACTTC. This rearrangement joins TRBV19 to TRBJ2-7, with 9 bases aligning to TRBD1. The V gene end was trimmed by 7 bases and the J gene end by 4 bases; junction bases not matched to a gene: 8. This CDR3 contains 14 residues. Germline-derived CDR1 and CDR2 are LNHDA and SQIVND (reference sequence).

The rearrangement joins TRBV2 to TRBJ1-3, with TRBD1 matching 7 bases. In germline, CDR1 is SNHLY, CDR2 FYNNEI. V lost 3 bases, J lost 0 bases, and 8 bases stayed unmatched. The CDR3 extends over 17 amino acids. The CDR3 DNA follows: TGTGCCAGCAGTGACCCACAGGGGCCGAGCTCTGGAAACACCATATATTTT. Amino acids: CASSDPQGPSSGNTIYF.

This clone was detected once. This chain joins TRBV7-2 and TRBJ1-2, with 10 bases aligning to TRBD1. The CDR3 consists of 15 residues. Germline-derived CDR1 and CDR2 are SGHTA and FQGNSA. V gave up 1 base and J gave up 3 bases; unmatched junction bases: 2. The CDR3 loop is CASSLVGTGDYGYTF. For the CDR3, the DNA is TGTGCCAGCAGCTTAGTGGGGACAGGGGACTATGGCTACACCTTC.

The V gene is TRBV7-8, the J gene TRBJ1-1; perhaps TRBD1 as D (6 bases). The germline V and J ends were trimmed by 1 base and 1 base, with 13 bases remaining between them. The CDR3 is made up of 16 amino acids. The germline CDR1 and CDR2 sequences are SGHVS and FQNEAQ. The CDR3, as DNA: TGTGCCAGCAGCTTAGTCAGTGGCAGGGGGAACACTGAAGCTTTCTTT. This sequence encodes CASSLVSGRGNTEAFF.

V gene TRBV2 combines with J gene TRBJ2-2, with TRBD2 as a possible D gene (5 bases). The V end was cut by 7 bases, the J end by 4 bases, with 10 bases between. The CDR3 consists of 13 residues. Germline CDR1 is SNHLY and CDR2 is FYNNEI. The CDR3 region has the DNA TGTGCCAGCACTACTAGGAGCACCGGGGAGCTGTTTTTT. It encodes CASTTRSTGELFF.

This clone was counted once. CDR3 in DNA: TGTGCCAGCAGCCCCCAGGGGCTGGTAGATGAGCAGTTCTTC. Translating it yields CASSPQGLVDEQFF. The chain is built from TRBV7-9 and TRBJ2-1, with a tentative D call TRBD1 (6 bases). Per germline, CDR1 SEHNR and CDR2 FQNEAQ (reference sequence). The CDR3 covers 14 residues. Trimming pared 5 bases from V and 8 bases from J, leaving 16 bases between.

V is TRBV9 and J is TRBJ2-5; 12 bases align to TRBD2. CDR1 is SGDLS and CDR2 is YYNGEE in the germline V gene. The CDR3 covers 16 residues. J gave up 4 bases and V 6 bases, and 10 bases lay outside the gene matches. The CDR3 DNA reads TGTGCCAGCACCCCACTAGCGGGGGGCGGGGGAGAGACCCAGTACTTC. It yields the protein CASTPLAGGGGETQYF.

This chain links TRBV7-9 with TRBJ2-3, with 7 positions matching TRBD2. Unmatched junction bases numbered 6, after V lost 5 bases and J lost 4 bases. Germline V gene lookup returns CDR1 SEHNR and CDR2 FQNEAQ (reference sequence). This CDR3 spans 14 amino acids. CDR3 sequence reads: CASSDPGGADTQYF. CDR3 in DNA: TGTGCCAGCAGCGATCCGGGGGGAGCAGATACGCAGTATTTT.